What follows are 5 T cell receptor beta chains derived from one specimen sequenced in a study of blood T cell repertoires in COVID-19. Some clones are missing from TCRdb's copy, which holds only in-frame ones; the method was immunoSEQ multiplex PCR. The sample carries about 270,000 clones, 89% recorded once. Input material: peripheral blood. These receptors all stem from a man in his fifties or sixties with acute or convalescent COVID-19.

The chain is built from TRBV2 and TRBJ1-1, with a weak D call TRBD1 (6 bases). The CDR3 sequence is 13 residues long. The germline CDR1 and CDR2 sequences are SNHLY and FYNNEI. With 3 bases removed from V and 5 bases from J, the gap between germline ends came to 10 bases. CDR3 coding DNA: TGTGCCAGCAGTGACGAGGGGGGGACTGAAGCTTTCTTT. This encodes CASSDEGGTEAFF.

The chain has TRBV11-1 and TRBJ2-5; 9 positions agree with TRBD1. The CDR3 totals 15 residues. Germline CDR1 reads SGHAT; CDR2 reads FQDESV (reference sequence). V dropped 3 bases and J dropped 4; count of bases not matched to a gene: 6. CDR3 sequence (DNA): TGTGCCAGCAGCTTGTCAACAGGGGGCGGAGAGACCCAGTACTTC. It codes for CASSLSTGGGETQYF.

This chain connects TRBV19 to TRBJ2-1; a weak D match, TRBD2 (5 bases). This CDR3 is 16 amino acids long. V gave up 2 bases and J gave up 0 bases, with 11 bases separating them. Per germline, CDR1 LNHDA and CDR2 SQIVND (reference sequence). The CDR3 DNA reads as TGTGCCAGTAGTATATGGGAGCGGAGCTCCTACAATGAGCAGTTCTTC. The encoded protein is CASSIWERSSYNEQFF.

The chain joins TRBV4-1 to TRBJ2-1; tentatively, D is TRBD1 (5 bases). The CDR3 runs to 17 residues. The V end was cut by 4 bases, the J end by 2 bases, with 18 bases between. The germline gives CDR1 MGHRA, CDR2 YSYEKL. The CDR3 loop reads CASSPYDRQTPYNEQFF. CDR3 sequence (DNA): TGCGCCAGCAGCCCTTATGATCGACAGACCCCCTACAATGAGCAGTTCTTC.

The gene calls are TRBV5-1 and TRBJ1-1; a possible D gene is TRBD1 (6 bases). CDR1 and CDR2 (germline): SGHRS, YFSETQ. There are 14 residues in the CDR3. V lost 3 bases to trimming and J lost 1 base, with 10 bases between them. CDR3 loop: CASSSLDRNTEAFF. The CDR3 DNA reads as TGCGCCAGCAGCTCCCTGGACAGGAACACTGAAGCTTTCTTT.